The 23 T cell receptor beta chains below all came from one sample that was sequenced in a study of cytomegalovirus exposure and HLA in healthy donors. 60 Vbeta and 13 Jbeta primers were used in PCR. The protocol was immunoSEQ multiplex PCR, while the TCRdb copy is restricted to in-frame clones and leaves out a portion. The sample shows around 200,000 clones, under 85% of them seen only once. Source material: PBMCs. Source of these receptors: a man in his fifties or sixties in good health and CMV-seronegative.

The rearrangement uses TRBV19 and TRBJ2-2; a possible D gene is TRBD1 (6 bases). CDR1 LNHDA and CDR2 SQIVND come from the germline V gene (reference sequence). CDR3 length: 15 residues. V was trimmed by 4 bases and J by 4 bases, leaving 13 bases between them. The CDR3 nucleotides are TGTGCCAGTAGTAGCGCCGGGACAAGCACCGGGGAGCTGTTTTTT. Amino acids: CASSSAGTSTGELFF.

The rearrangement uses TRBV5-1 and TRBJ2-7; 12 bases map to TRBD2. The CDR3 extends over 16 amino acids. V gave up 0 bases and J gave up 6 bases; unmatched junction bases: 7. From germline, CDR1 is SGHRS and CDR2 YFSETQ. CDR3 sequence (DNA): TGCGCCAGCAGCTTGGGAGGGAAACTAGCGGGAGGCGAGCAGTACTTC. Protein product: CASSLGGKLAGGEQYF.

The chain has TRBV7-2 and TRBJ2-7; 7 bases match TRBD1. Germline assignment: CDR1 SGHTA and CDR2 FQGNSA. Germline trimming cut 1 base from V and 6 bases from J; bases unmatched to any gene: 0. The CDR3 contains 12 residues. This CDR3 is CASSLGTGEQYF. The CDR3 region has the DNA TGTGCCAGCAGCTTAGGGACAGGCGAGCAGTACTTC.

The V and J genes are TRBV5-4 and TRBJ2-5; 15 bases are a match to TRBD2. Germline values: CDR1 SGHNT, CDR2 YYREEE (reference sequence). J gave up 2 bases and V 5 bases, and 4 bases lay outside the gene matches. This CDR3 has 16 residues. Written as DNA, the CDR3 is TGTGCCAGCAGGGTCGGGACTAGCGGGGGGCAAGAGACCCAGTACTTC. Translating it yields CASRVGTSGGQETQYF.

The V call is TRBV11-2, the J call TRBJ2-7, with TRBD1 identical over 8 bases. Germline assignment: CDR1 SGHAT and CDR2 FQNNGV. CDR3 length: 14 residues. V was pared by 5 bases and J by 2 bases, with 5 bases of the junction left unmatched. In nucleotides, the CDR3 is TGTGCCAGCAGCGAAGACAGGGGCGCCTACGAGCAGTACTTC. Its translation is CASSEDRGAYEQYF.

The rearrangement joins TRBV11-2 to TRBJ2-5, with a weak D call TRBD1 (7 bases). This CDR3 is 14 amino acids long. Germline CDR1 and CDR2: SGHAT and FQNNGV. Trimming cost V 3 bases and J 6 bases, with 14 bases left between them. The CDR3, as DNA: TGTGCCAGCAGCTTTGGTCCAGGGGGGAAGACCCAGTACTTC. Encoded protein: CASSFGPGGKTQYF.

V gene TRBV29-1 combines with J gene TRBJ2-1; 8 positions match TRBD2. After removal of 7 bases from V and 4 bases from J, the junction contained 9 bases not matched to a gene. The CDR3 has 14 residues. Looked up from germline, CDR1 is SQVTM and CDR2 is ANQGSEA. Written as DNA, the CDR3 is TGCAGCGGGGGATTACGCGGGGGGTACAATGAGCAGTTCTTC. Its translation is CSGGLRGGYNEQFF.

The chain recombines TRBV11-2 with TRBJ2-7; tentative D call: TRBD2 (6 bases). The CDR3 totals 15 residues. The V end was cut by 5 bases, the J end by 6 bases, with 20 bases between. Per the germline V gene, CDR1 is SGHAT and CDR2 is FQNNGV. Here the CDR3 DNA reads TGTGCCAGCAGCCCGTTATCCGGAGGGAGACGCGAGCAGTACTTC. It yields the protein CASSPLSGGRREQYF.

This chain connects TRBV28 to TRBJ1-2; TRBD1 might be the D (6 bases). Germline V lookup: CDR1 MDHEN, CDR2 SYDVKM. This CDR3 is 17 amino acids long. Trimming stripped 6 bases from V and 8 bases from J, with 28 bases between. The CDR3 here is CASRTEPPWTAGEGYTF. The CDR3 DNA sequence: TGTGCCAGCAGAACCGAGCCCCCCTGGACAGCCGGTGAGGGCTACACCTTC.

CDR3 nucleotide sequence: TGTGCCAGCCAACCGGGACAGGGGCTCGAGCAGTACTTC. Protein product: CASQPGQGLEQYF. V gene TRBV6-5 combines with J gene TRBJ2-7; TRBD1 aligns across 10 bases. The germline V gene has CDR1 MNHEY and CDR2 SVGAGI. The CDR3 sequence is 13 residues long. The junction had 7 bases not matched to a gene; V was cut back by 8 bases and J by 6 bases.

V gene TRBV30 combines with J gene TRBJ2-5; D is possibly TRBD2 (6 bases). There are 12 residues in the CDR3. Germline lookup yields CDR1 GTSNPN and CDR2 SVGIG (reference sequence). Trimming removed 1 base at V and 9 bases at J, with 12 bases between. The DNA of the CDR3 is TGTGCCTGGAGTGGGTCCGGGGGTCCCCAGTACTTC. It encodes CAWSGSGGPQYF.

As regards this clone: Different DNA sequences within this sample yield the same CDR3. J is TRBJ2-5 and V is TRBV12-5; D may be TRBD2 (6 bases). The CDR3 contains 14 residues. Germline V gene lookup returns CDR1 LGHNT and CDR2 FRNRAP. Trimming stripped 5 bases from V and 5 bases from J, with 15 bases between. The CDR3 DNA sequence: TGTGCTAGTGGTCCCGGGACTGGAGGGGAGACCCAGTACTTC. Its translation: CASGPGTGGETQYF.

This CDR3 reads CASSLAGGRADEQFF. CDR3 nucleotide sequence: TGTGCCAGCAGTTTGGCTGGCGGGAGGGCCGATGAGCAGTTCTTC. The rearrangement joins TRBV7-2 to TRBJ2-1; 9 bases align to TRBD2. Trimming removed 6 bases from V and 8 bases from J; junction bases left unmatched: 11. Germline V gene lookup returns CDR1 SGHTA and CDR2 FQGNSA. This CDR3 is built from 15 residues.

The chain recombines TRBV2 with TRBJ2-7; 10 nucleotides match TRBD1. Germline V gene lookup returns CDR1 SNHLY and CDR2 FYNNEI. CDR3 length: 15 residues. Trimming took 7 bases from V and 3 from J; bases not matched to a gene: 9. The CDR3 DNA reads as TGTGCCAGCATCTACTCGGGACAGGGGAGCTACGAGCAGTACTTC. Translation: CASIYSGQGSYEQYF.

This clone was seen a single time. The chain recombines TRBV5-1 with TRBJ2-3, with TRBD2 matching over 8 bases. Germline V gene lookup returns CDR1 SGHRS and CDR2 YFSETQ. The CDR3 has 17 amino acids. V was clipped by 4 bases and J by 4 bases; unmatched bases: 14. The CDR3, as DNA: TGCGCCAGCAGCAACCGTTGGATAGCGGGATGGGCAGATACGCAGTATTTT. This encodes CASSNRWIAGWADTQYF.

CDR3 sequence: CASSRTTGGELFF. CDR3 nucleotide sequence: TGCGCCAGCAGCAGAACCACGGGCGGGGAGCTGTTTTTT. The chain has TRBV4-3 and TRBJ2-2; D is ambiguous. The germline V gene encodes CDR1 LGHNA and CDR2 YSLEER. The CDR3 has 13 residues. The V and J ends lost 5 bases and 7 bases respectively, with 11 bases between them.

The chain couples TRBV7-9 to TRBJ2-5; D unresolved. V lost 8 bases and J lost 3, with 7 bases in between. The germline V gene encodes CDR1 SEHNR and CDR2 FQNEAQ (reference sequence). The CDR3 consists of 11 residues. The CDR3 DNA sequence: TGTGCCAGCCGCAGGAAAGAGACCCAGTACTTC. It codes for CASRRKETQYF.

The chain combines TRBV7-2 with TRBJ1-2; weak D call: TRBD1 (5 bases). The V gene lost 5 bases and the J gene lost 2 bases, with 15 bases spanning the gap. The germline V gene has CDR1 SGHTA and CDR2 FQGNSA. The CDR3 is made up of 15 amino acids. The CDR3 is CASSPSARVNYGYTF. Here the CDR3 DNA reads TGTGCCAGCAGCCCGTCGGCCAGGGTGAACTATGGCTACACCTTC.

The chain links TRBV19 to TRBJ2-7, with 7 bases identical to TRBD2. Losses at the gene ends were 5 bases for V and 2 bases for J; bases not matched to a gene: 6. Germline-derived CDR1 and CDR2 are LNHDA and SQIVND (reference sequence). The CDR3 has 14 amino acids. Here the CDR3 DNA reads TGTGCCAGTAGTGAGGCTAGCGGAGCCTACGAGCAGTACTTC. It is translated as CASSEASGAYEQYF.

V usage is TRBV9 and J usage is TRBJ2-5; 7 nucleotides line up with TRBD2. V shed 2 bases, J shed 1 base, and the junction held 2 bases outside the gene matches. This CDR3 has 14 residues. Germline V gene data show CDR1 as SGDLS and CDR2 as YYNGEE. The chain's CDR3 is CASSVGGVQETQYF. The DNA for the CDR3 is TGTGCCAGCAGCGTGGGGGGGGTCCAAGAGACCCAGTACTTC.

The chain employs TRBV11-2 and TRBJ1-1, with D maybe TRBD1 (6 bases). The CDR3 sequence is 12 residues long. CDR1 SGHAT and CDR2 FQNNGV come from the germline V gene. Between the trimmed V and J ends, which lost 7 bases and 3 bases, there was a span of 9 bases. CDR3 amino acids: CASNRVDTEAFF. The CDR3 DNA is TGTGCCAGCAACAGGGTAGACACTGAAGCTTTCTTT.

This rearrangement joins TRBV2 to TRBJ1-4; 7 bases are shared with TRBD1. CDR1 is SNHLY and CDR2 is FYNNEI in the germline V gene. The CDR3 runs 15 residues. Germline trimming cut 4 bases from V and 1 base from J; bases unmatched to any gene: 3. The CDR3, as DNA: TGTGCCAGCAGTGCCCGACAGGGAACTAATGAAAAACTGTTTTTT. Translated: CASSARQGTNEKLFF.

The CDR3 DNA follows: TGTGCCAGCAGCTTAGCGCTTAAGACACCGAACACTGAAGCTTTCTTT. Protein sequence: CASSLALKTPNTEAFF. The rearrangement uses TRBV7-2 and TRBJ1-1, with D unclear. Germline CDR1 and CDR2: SGHTA and FQGNSA. The CDR3 has 16 residues. V lost 0 bases to trimming and J lost 1 base, with 12 bases between them.